This T cell receptor (beta chain) was retrieved from a study of CD8+ T cells in alopecia areata. Trimming took off 1 base at V and 2 bases at J, with 7 bases between the two ends. The CDR3 covers 14 residues. Germline CDR1 reads SGHRS; CDR2 reads YFSETQ. RNA was extracted and reverse transcribed into cDNA as the sequencing template. TCRdb keeps only in-frame clones here, not all; method: immunoSEQ multiplex PCR. The sample has approximately 180,000 clones, around 60% seen once. This material consisted of CD4+ T cells sorted from blood, taken at week 0. This clonotype was obtained from a human donor with alopecia areata. The chain joins TRBV5-1 to TRBJ1-3; perhaps TRBD1 as D (5 bases). DNA of the CDR3: TGCGCCAGCAGCTTGCAGGGAGCTGGAAACACCATATATTTT. This encodes CASSLQGAGNTIYF.